What follows is one T cell receptor beta chain and its context. Germline CDR1 and CDR2: KGHSH and LQKENI. The CDR3 extends over 10 amino acids. V was clipped by 6 bases and J by 9 bases, with 5 bases between them. The data are from a study of T-cell reconstitution after alpha-beta-depleted transplantation in children. Preparation of the TCRbeta library involved a method that used unique molecular identifiers. TCRdb reprocessed the PCR reads via MiXCR and lists one record per CDR3 protein. The sample has 400,000 to 500,000 distinct CDR3 sequences, around 9.9% seen once. The receptor was isolated from a human donor who donated a stem cell graft to a child with acute myeloid leukemia. This specimen was PBMCs from the stem cell graft donor, taken from the stem cell graft. The chain carries TRBV18 and TRBJ2-2; D is ambiguous. Here the CDR3 DNA reads TGTGCCAGCTCCTTGAGGGAGCTGTTTTTT. This encodes CASSLRELFF.